The 2 T cell receptor beta chains presented below share a single source sample, sequenced in a study of T cell responses to AZD1222 COVID-19 vaccine (dated by TCRdb to the early 2020s). Library creation used the immunoSEQ multiplex PCR assay. TCRdb retrieved this table from immuneACCESS and kept in-frame rearrangements only. Not all clones are present; in checked studies, unresolved V genes account for under half, and no reason is known for the remainder. The sample table holds approximately 150,000 clones, of which approximately 90% were seen once. The ten largest clones take up approximately 1.2% of the sample. The time point label, read with the paper, signifies: about 28 days (+/-7) after the second vaccine dose. This specimen consisted of peripheral blood, obtained 28 days after the second AZD1222 dose. All receptors derive from an adult who received the AZD1222 COVID-19 vaccine.

The chain uses TRBV7-2 and TRBJ2-7; TRBD1 is a possible D gene (6 bases). Germline assignment: CDR1 SGHTA and CDR2 FQGNSA. This CDR3 has 16 residues. Trimming took off 5 bases at V and 1 base at J, with 18 bases between the two ends. CDR3 in amino acids: CASSPNIGTKSYEQYF. The CDR3 nucleotides read TGTGCCAGCAGCCCAAACATCGGGACAAAATCCTACGAGCAGTACTTC. Together with reference TRBV7-2 and TRBJ2-7, the CDR3 gives the full variable domain: GAGVSQSPSNKVTEKGKDVELRCDPISGHTALYWYRQSLGQGLEFLIYFQGNSAPDKSGLPSDRFSAERTGGSVSTLTIQRTQQEDSAVYLCASSPNIGTKSYEQYFGPGTRLTVT.

V usage is TRBV19 and J usage is TRBJ1-2; D remains unclear. The CDR3 runs 17 residues. V lost 5 bases, J lost 0 bases, and 19 bases lay in between. Germline V CDR1 and CDR2: LNHDA, SQIVND (reference sequence). This CDR3 is CASSREIDRLTNYGYTF. In DNA, the CDR3 is TGTGCCAGTAGTCGGGAGATCGATAGACTGACTAACTATGGCTACACCTTC. The full variable domain, rest sourced from reference TRBV19 and TRBJ1-2, is DGGITQSPKYLFRKEGQNVTLSCEQNLNHDAMYWYRQDPGQGLRLIYYSQIVNDFQKGDIAEGYSVSREKKESFPLTVTSAQKNPTAFYLCASSREIDRLTNYGYTFGSGTRLTVV.